The 3 T cell receptor beta chains presented below share a single source sample, sequenced in a study of cytomegalovirus exposure and HLA in healthy donors. Primers for the PCR totalled 60 Vbeta and 13 Jbeta. Here immunoSEQ multiplex PCR was the method, and the copy in TCRdb shows in-frame clones only, minus some. The sample includes about 190,000 clones, approximately 70% of them seen just once. The material sequenced was PBMCs. The source is a woman in her 30s in good health and CMV-seronegative.

CDR3 coding DNA: TGCGCCAGCAGCCAAGATGGAGGGCCAGGGCGGCCCTACAATGAGCAGTTCTTC. Its translation: CASSQDGGPGRPYNEQFF. The chain links TRBV4-3 to TRBJ2-1; weak D call: TRBD2 (6 bases). Between the trimmed V and J ends, which lost 0 bases and 2 bases, there was a span of 17 bases. CDR3 size: 18 residues. CDR1 and CDR2 from the germline V gene are LGHNA and YSLEER.

The chain employs TRBV19 and TRBJ1-5, with TRBD1 matching over 8 bases. With 6 bases clipped from V and 3 bases from J, the junction kept 7 bases outside the gene matches. There are 15 residues in the CDR3. Germline assignment: CDR1 LNHDA and CDR2 SQIVND (reference sequence). The CDR3 loop reads CASSPDRGDNQPQHF. The CDR3 DNA is TGTGCCAGTAGCCCCGACAGGGGAGACAATCAGCCCCAGCATTTT.

The rearrangement uses TRBV2 and TRBJ2-7; maybe TRBD2 (6 bases). Trimming pared 5 bases from V and 6 bases from J, leaving 20 bases between. Per the germline V gene, CDR1 is SNHLY and CDR2 is FYNNEI. This CDR3 comprises 15 residues. The CDR3 region has the DNA TGTGCCAGCAGTCTCGCGAAGGAGGGGTTACTCGAGCAGTACTTC. Translating gives CASSLAKEGLLEQYF.